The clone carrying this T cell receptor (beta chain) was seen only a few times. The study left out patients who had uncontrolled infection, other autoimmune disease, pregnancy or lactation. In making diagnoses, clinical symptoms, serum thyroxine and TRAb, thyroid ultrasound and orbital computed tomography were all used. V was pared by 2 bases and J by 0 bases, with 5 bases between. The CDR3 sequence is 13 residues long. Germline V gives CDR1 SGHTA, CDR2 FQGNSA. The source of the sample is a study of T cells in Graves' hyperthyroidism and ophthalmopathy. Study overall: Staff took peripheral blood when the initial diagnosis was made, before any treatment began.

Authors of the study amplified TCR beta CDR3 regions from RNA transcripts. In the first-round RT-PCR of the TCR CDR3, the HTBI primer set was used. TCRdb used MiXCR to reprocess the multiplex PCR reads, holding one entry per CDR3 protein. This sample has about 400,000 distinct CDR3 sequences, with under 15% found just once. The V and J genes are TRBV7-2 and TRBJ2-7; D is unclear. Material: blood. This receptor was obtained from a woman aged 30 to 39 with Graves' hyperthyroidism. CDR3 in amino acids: CASSLRLSYEQYF. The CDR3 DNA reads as TGTGCCAGCAGCTTACGACTCTCCTACGAGCAGTACTTC.